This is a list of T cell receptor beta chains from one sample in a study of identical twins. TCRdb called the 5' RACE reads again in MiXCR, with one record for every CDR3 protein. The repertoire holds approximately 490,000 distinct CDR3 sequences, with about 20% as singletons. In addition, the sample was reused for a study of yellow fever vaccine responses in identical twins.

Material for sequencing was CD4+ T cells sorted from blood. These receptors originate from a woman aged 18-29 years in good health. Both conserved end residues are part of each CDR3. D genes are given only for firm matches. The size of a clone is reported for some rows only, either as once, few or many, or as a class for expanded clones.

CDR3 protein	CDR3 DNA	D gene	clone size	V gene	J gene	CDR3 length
CASSLDSGGTGELFF	TGCGCCAGCAGCTTGGACTCTGGGGGGACCGGGGAGCTGTTTTTT	-	-	TRBV5-1	TRBJ2-2	15
CSARVGDSPLHF	TGCAGTGCTAGAGTGGGGGATTCACCCCTCCACTTT	-	-	TRBV20-1	TRBJ1-6	12
CAFSLGGRGLGTPYEQYF	TGTGCCTTCAGTTTGGGCGGAAGGGGGCTAGGGACCCCTTACGAGCAGTACTTC	TRBD1	once	TRBV2	TRBJ2-7	18
CASSYSTRQNTGELFF	TGTGCCAGCAGTTACTCAACCAGACAGAACACCGGGGAGCTGTTTTTT	-	many	TRBV6-5	TRBJ2-2	16
CASNPTGTYQETQYF	TGCGCCAGCAACCCCACAGGAACCTATCAAGAGACCCAGTACTTC	-	-	TRBV5-1	TRBJ2-5	15
CASSSGGTRADEQFF	TGTGCCAGCAGCTCCGGGGGGACCCGTGCAGATGAGCAGTTCTTC	TRBD2	-	TRBV7-9	TRBJ2-1	15
CAISLAGVNEQFF	TGTGCCATCAGTTTAGCGGGGGTGAATGAGCAGTTCTTC	TRBD2	-	TRBV10-3	TRBJ2-1	13
CSVEAGQGVGNSYNEQFF	TGCAGCGTTGAAGCAGGACAGGGGGTTGGTAACTCCTACAATGAGCAGTTCTTC	TRBD1	-	TRBV29-1	TRBJ2-1	18
CASSEEAGIGQETQYF	TGTGCCAGCAGTGAAGAGGCAGGGATCGGCCAAGAGACCCAGTACTTC	-	few	TRBV2	TRBJ2-5	16
CASGDRPPGTDTQYF	TGTGCCAGCGGGGACAGACCTCCCGGCACAGATACGCAGTATTTT	TRBD1	few	TRBV6-1	TRBJ2-3	15
CASSSLTGTGGGYTF	TGTGCCAGCAGTTCCCTAACCGGGACAGGCGGCGGCTACACCTTC	TRBD1	few	TRBV28	TRBJ1-2	15
CASSHGDLGYNEQFF	TGTGCCAGCAGTCATGGGGACTTGGGGTACAATGAGCAGTTCTTC	-	many	TRBV12-3/TRBV12-4	TRBJ2-1	15
CASRVQGSLETQYF	TGTGCCAGCAGAGTGCAGGGTAGTTTGGAGACCCAGTACTTC	-	-	TRBV6-1	TRBJ2-5	14
CASSSYLGNNYGYTF	TGTGCCAGCAGCTCTTACCTCGGCAATAACTATGGCTACACCTTC	-	-	TRBV11-1	TRBJ1-2	15
CSARAGGLDTEAFF	TGCAGTGCTAGAGCTGGGGGTTTGGACACTGAAGCTTTCTTT	-	few	TRBV20-1	TRBJ1-1	14
CASSYPSGDGYTF	TGTGCCAGCAGTTACCCTTCGGGGGATGGCTACACCTTC	-	-	TRBV6-5	TRBJ1-2	13
CASSLATGSATEAFF	TGCGCCAGCAGCTTGGCCACAGGGTCGGCCACTGAAGCTTTCTTT	-	few	TRBV5-1	TRBJ1-1	15
CASSDDRGLGGYTF	TGCGCCAGCAGCGATGACAGGGGTCTTGGTGGCTACACCTTC	TRBD1	-	TRBV5-1	TRBJ1-2	14